These 16 T cell receptor beta chains were all obtained from the same sample, sequenced in a study of CD8+CD57+ T cells in acquired aplastic anemia. Those patients picked for sequencing had displayed CD8+CD57+ cell expansion on flow cytometry. Profiling that covered TCR beta VDJ and CDR3 relied on genomic DNA as its template. MiXCR, applied by TCRdb to the reads, yields one record per CDR3 protein. The sample contains around 430,000 distinct CDR3 sequences, around 33% of which appear only once. Sequenced input: sorted CD4+, CD8+, or CD8+CD57+ T cells (not recorded which) from PBMCs. These receptors were obtained from a human donor with aplastic anemia.

The chain has TRBV7-9 and TRBJ1-1, with D uncertain. CDR1 is SEHNR and CDR2 is FQNEAQ in the germline V gene (reference sequence). This CDR3 is 15 amino acids long. Trimming removed 1 base at V and 4 bases at J, with 13 bases between. The CDR3 spells CASSLVSGGSTEAFF. The DNA of the CDR3 is TGTGCCAGCAGCTTAGTGTCGGGCGGGAGCACTGAAGCTTTCTTT.

This rearrangement joins TRBV19 to TRBJ2-2; tentatively, D is TRBD1 (5 bases). The CDR3 consists of 13 residues. The V gene's germline CDR1 is LNHDA and CDR2 SQIVND (reference sequence). Trimming pared 5 bases from V and 6 bases from J, leaving 10 bases between. The CDR3 DNA sequence: TGTGCCAGTAGTTCCTGGGGCGCCGGGGAGCTGTTTTTT. Translating gives CASSSWGAGELFF.

This clonotype occurred many times. The rearrangement links TRBV10-2 to TRBJ2-1; 10 bases map to TRBD2. The J segment lost 10 bases and the V segment lost 4 bases, leaving 1 base of the junction unmatched. The CDR3 sequence is 12 residues long. Looked up from germline, CDR1 is WSHSY and CDR2 is SAAADI. CDR3 in amino acids: CASSVTSGEQFF. The CDR3, as DNA: TGCGCCAGCAGTGTGACTAGCGGGGAGCAGTTCTTC.

V is TRBV9 and J is TRBJ1-1; D uncertain. The V gene lost 0 bases and the J gene lost 3 bases, with 9 bases spanning the gap. The CDR3 is 14 residues long. Germline V gives CDR1 SGDLS, CDR2 YYNGEE. CDR3 DNA sequence: TGTGCCAGCAGCGTAGTGTTTGGGGACACTGAAGCTTTCTTT. Its translation: CASSVVFGDTEAFF.

This clonotype was detected ten times or more. V usage is TRBV20-1 and J usage is TRBJ1-2; D is unresolved. Germline V gives CDR1 DFQATT, CDR2 SNEGSKA (reference sequence). The V gene lost 4 bases and the J gene lost 4 bases, with 16 bases spanning the gap. This CDR3 comprises 14 residues. The DNA for the CDR3 is TGCAGTGCTATTCTGTTTGCCGGCGGCTATGGCTACACCTTC. It codes for CSAILFAGGYGYTF.

J is TRBJ2-5 and V is TRBV6-4; 9 bases agree with TRBD1. The CDR3 sequence is 15 residues long. The germline gives CDR1 MRHNA, CDR2 SNTAGT. Germline trimming cut 6 bases from V and 6 bases from J; bases unmatched to any gene: 11. In nucleotides, the CDR3 is TGTGCCAGCAGCTTAGCCGGGACAGGGCAAAAGACCCAGTACTTC. Its translation: CASSLAGTGQKTQYF.

This clonotype was found many times. The CDR3 region has the DNA TGTGCCAGTTCCGACGGGGGCCTTGAAGCTTTCTTT. Its protein is CASSDGGLEAFF. This chain connects TRBV19 to TRBJ1-1; D might be TRBD1 (6 bases). The germline V gene encodes CDR1 LNHDA and CDR2 SQIVND (reference sequence). V lost 8 bases to trimming and J lost 7 bases, with 14 bases between them. This CDR3 region has 12 residues.

This clonotype was seen at least ten times. The chain uses TRBV7-8 and TRBJ2-5; no definite D call. The CDR3 contains 14 residues. CDR1 and CDR2 (germline): SGHVS, FQNEAQ. V was clipped by 5 bases and J by 4 bases, with 14 bases between them. The CDR3 coding sequence is TGTGCCAGCAGCCGAGGAGCTTCAGGAGAGACCCAGTACTTC. This translates into CASSRGASGETQYF. Combining the CDR3 with reference TRBV7-8 and TRBJ2-5 gives the whole variable domain GAGVSQSPRYKVAKRGQDVALRCDPISGHVSLFWYQQALGQGPEFLTYFQNEAQLDKSGLPSDRFFAERPEGSVSTLKIQRTQQEDSAVYLCASSRGASGETQYFGPGTRLLVL.

This clonotype showed up many times. The chain has TRBV6-5 and TRBJ2-7, with D perhaps TRBD1 (5 bases). The V gene lost 2 bases and the J gene lost 2 bases, with 10 bases spanning the gap. The CDR3 sequence is 14 residues long. CDR1 MNHEY and CDR2 SVGAGI come from the germline V gene. CDR3 DNA: TGTGCCAGCAGTTACAGCGACAGCCCCTACGAGCAGTACTTC. Translating gives CASSYSDSPYEQYF.

This clonotype was picked up many times. V is TRBV20-1 and J is TRBJ1-1; D is ambiguous. The CDR3 is 12 amino acids. CDR1 and CDR2 (germline): DFQATT, SNEGSKA (reference sequence). V lost 4 bases and J 1 base, leaving 7 bases between the germline ends. In DNA form, the CDR3 reads TGCAGTGCTAATGGGCCGAACACTGAAGCTTTCTTT. Encoded protein: CSANGPNTEAFF.

This sequence joins TRBV14 and TRBJ1-4; a weak D match, TRBD1 (6 bases). V shed 0 bases and J shed 3 bases, with 14 bases lying between them. Germline CDR1 SGHDN, CDR2 FVKESK. This CDR3 has 17 amino acids. The CDR3 region has the DNA TGTGCCAGCAGCCAAGAGATACAGGGAGTGCCTAATGAAAAACTGTTTTTT. It yields the protein CASSQEIQGVPNEKLFF.

In this sample, this clonotype turned up many times. The V gene is TRBV16, the J gene TRBJ1-2, with no clear D. Germline-derived CDR1 and CDR2 are KGHSY and FQNENV. The V and J ends lost 0 bases and 6 bases respectively, with 11 bases between them. This CDR3 comprises 14 residues. The chain's CDR3 is CASSQSGGRDGYTF. The CDR3, as DNA: TGTGCCAGCAGCCAATCTGGAGGGCGGGATGGCTACACCTTC.

On this clonotype itself: A much larger clone lies one base from this, so it may be a read error. The conserved closing phenylalanine or tryptophan is absent in this CDR3, likely reflecting a read error. The chain carries TRBV29-1 and TRBJ2-1; D is unresolved. CDR1 is SQVTM, CDR2 ANQGSEA, per germline. V lost 7 bases and J 6 bases, leaving 13 bases between the germline ends. The CDR3 spans 12 residues. DNA of the CDR3: TGCAGCGCCTCGGCGGCCTCCAATGAGCAGTTCCTC. Amino acids: CSASAASNEQFL.

This clonotype came up many times. The chain has TRBV10-1 and TRBJ2-5; D not certain. V lost 6 bases and J lost 2, with 4 bases in between. Germline V lookup: CDR1 WNHNN, CDR2 SYGVQD (reference sequence). The CDR3 loop spans 11 amino acids. This CDR3 reads CASRPQETQYF. CDR3 DNA: TGCGCCAGCAGGCCGCAAGAGACCCAGTACTTC.

The sample holds a few counts of this clonotype. The chain has TRBV7-9 and TRBJ1-3; TRBD1 agrees at 8 bases. Losses at the gene ends were 5 bases for V and 1 base for J; bases not matched to a gene: 4. The CDR3 has 15 amino acids. From germline, CDR1 is SEHNR and CDR2 FQNEAQ (reference sequence). This CDR3 reads CASSGQGMSGNTIYF. The CDR3 nucleotides read TGTGCCAGCAGCGGACAGGGCATGTCTGGAAACACCATATATTTT.

This clonotype was counted only a few times. The V call is TRBV28, the J call TRBJ1-4; the D gene is possibly TRBD1 (6 bases). The CDR3 has 12 residues. Germline CDR1 is MDHEN and CDR2 is SYDVKM. Trimming stripped 8 bases from V and 7 bases from J, with 11 bases between. CDR3 DNA: TGTGCCAGCGGGCAGGGGCGTGAAAAACTGTTTTTT. Translating gives CASGQGREKLFF. The full variable domain, completed using reference TRBV28 and TRBJ1-4, is DVKVTQSSRYLVKRTGEKVFLECVQDMDHENMFWYRQDPGLGLRLIYFSYDVKMKEKGDIPEGYSVSREKKERFSLILESASTNQTSMYLCASGQGREKLFFGSGTQLSVL.